One and the same sample provided the 10 T cell receptor beta chains below, sequenced in a study of blood T cell repertoires in COVID-19 (dated by TCRdb to the early 2020s). The method behind the library was the immunoSEQ multiplex PCR assay. TCRdb re-hosts the immuneACCESS table, in-frame sequences only. Its copies lack some clones; in the studies checked, an unresolved V gene accounts for under half of them, and the cause for the rest is not known. This sample has about 160,000 clones in its table, and 70% to 80% of those were observed once. Around 8.1% of the sample is held by the ten biggest clonotypes. Sequencing was done on a sample of peripheral blood. The receptors stem from a man aged 55 to 70 with acute or convalescent COVID-19.

With regard to this clone: Other DNA sequences in this specimen translate into the identical CDR3. This chain uses TRBV3-1 (or the pseudogene TRBV3-2) with TRBJ1-1; D not certain. This CDR3 has 13 residues. The V gene lost 4 bases and the J gene lost 3 bases, with 9 bases spanning the gap. The germline V gene has CDR1 LGHDT and CDR2 YNNKEL (reference sequence). CDR3 DNA sequence: TGTGCCAGCAGCCGTTACGGGGACACTGAAGCTTTCTTT. Translated, it gives CASSRYGDTEAFF.

The chain employs TRBV7-3 and TRBJ1-1, with no clear D. The V gene lost 5 bases and the J gene lost 1 base, with 8 bases spanning the gap. Per the germline V gene, CDR1 is SGHTA and CDR2 is FQGTGA. This CDR3 is 13 amino acids long. CDR3 nucleotides: TGTGCCAGCAGCGCCCAGGAGAACACTGAAGCTTTCTTT. Amino acid sequence: CASSAQENTEAFF.

This clone was seen only once. The rearrangement uses TRBV18 and TRBJ2-3; D gene unclear. This CDR3 is built from 13 residues. Trimming removed 2 bases from V and 4 bases from J, with 7 bases in between. Germline CDR1 KGHSH, CDR2 LQKENI. The CDR3 DNA reads TGTGCCAGCTCACCAAGTGCGGCAGATACGCAGTATTTT. Translated, it gives CASSPSAADTQYF.

V usage is TRBV5-1 and J usage is TRBJ1-4, with D possibly matching TRBD1 (5 bases). Per the germline V gene, CDR1 is SGHRS and CDR2 is YFSETQ. The CDR3 covers 14 residues. The V end lost 6 bases, the J end lost 5 bases, and 14 bases lay between the germline ends. The CDR3: CASKVEGLNEKLFF. The CDR3 DNA follows: TGCGCCAGCAAAGTCGAGGGACTGAATGAAAAACTGTTTTTT.

The chain combines TRBV19 with TRBJ1-6, with a tentative D call TRBD1 (6 bases). CDR1 is LNHDA and CDR2 is SQIVND in the germline V gene (reference sequence). The CDR3 sequence is 14 residues long. V lost 3 bases to trimming and J lost 8 bases, with 11 bases between them. DNA for the CDR3: TGTGCCAGTAGTATTAAGGGGGTGGATTCACCCCTCCACTTT. Its translation is CASSIKGVDSPLHF.

The rearrangement links TRBV19 to TRBJ1-4, with 9 bases that match TRBD1. The CDR3 length is 15 residues. The V segment lost 5 bases and the J segment 5 bases; nucleotides outside the gene matches: 6. Germline V gene sequence: CDR1 LNHDA, CDR2 SQIVND (reference sequence). Here the CDR3 DNA reads TGTGCCAGTAGTCCGCGGACAGGGGCGAATGAAAAACTGTTTTTT. Translated, it gives CASSPRTGANEKLFF.

The chain combines TRBV18 with TRBJ1-5; TRBD1 aligns across 8 bases. Trimming removed 6 bases from V and 6 bases from J; junction bases left unmatched: 10. This CDR3 has 15 residues. From germline, CDR1 is KGHSH and CDR2 LQKENI. The CDR3 protein is CASSVDRGVVQPQHF. As DNA, the CDR3 is TGTGCCAGCTCTGTAGACAGGGGAGTTGTTCAGCCCCAGCATTTT.

This clone was counted a few times. This chain links TRBV7-9 with TRBJ2-2, with D perhaps matching TRBD2 (5 bases). In germline, CDR1 is SEHNR, CDR2 FQNEAQ (reference sequence). There are 15 residues in the CDR3. Trimming took off 3 bases at V and 4 bases at J, with 12 bases between the two ends. CDR3 in amino acids: CASSLSGIFTGELFF. Written as DNA, the CDR3 is TGTGCCAGCAGCTTGTCCGGGATCTTCACCGGGGAGCTGTTTTTT. Drawing the rest from reference TRBV7-9 and TRBJ2-2, the complete variable domain is DTGVSQNPRHKITKRGQNVTFRCDPISEHNRLYWYRQTLGQGPEFLTYFQNEAQLEKSRLLSDRFSAERPKGSFSTLEIQRTEQGDSAMYLCASSLSGIFTGELFFGEGSRLTVL.

This chain connects TRBV19 to TRBJ1-2; the match to TRBD1 covers 11 bases. The CDR3 consists of 16 residues. The V gene's germline CDR1 is LNHDA and CDR2 SQIVND (reference sequence). The J segment lost 0 bases and the V segment lost 4 bases, leaving 4 bases of the junction unmatched. CDR3 residues: CASSTRTGGSNYGYTF. CDR3 DNA sequence: TGTGCCAGTAGTACCCGGACAGGGGGCTCTAACTATGGCTACACCTTC. Full variable domain (outside the CDR3, taken from reference TRBV19 and TRBJ1-2): DGGITQSPKYLFRKEGQNVTLSCEQNLNHDAMYWYRQDPGQGLRLIYYSQIVNDFQKGDIAEGYSVSREKKESFPLTVTSAQKNPTAFYLCASSTRTGGSNYGYTFGSGTRLTVV.

The chain carries TRBV21-1 and TRBJ2-7; TRBD1 was called by the table and not checked on the DNA. TRBV21-1 is reported as a pseudogene. The CDR3 is 15 residues long. CDR3 DNA sequence: TGTGCCCCCAATTGTTGGGGACAGCACCCCTACGAGCAGTACTTC. This encodes CAPNCWGQHPYEQYF.